This T cell receptor (beta chain) was profiled in a study of blood T cell repertoires in COVID-19. Across the whole study: Italy, Spain and the United States were the sources of the convalescent and acute COVID-19 samples. PBMCs, B-cell-depleted T cells, or T cells provided the cDNA or gDNA that made up the material.

The length of the CDR3 is 13 residues. The V gene's germline CDR1 is GTSNPN and CDR2 SVGIG (reference sequence). V lost 0 bases and J lost 6, with 8 bases in between. Seattle patients were enrolled during active infection and followed longitudinally. Authors' data handling: Quantification of nucleated cells was approximated via reference gene primer amplification. Produced via immunoSEQ multiplex PCR; TCRdb's table is partial and in-frame only. D and trimming were read from the DNA, whereas the V and J calls and clone size are those reported in that table. This table holds fewer than 250,000 clones, 86% found once.

This chain connects TRBV30 to TRBJ2-2; D possibly corresponds to TRBD2 (5 bases). The receptor comes from a woman aged 80 or older with COVID-19, enrolled during active disease. Sequenced material: peripheral blood. The CDR3 DNA reads as TGTGCCTGGAGTGTACAGAGGGCCGGGGAGCTGTTTTTT. This encodes CAWSVQRAGELFF. The variable domain in full, completed from reference TRBV30 and TRBJ2-2, reads SQTIHQWPATLVQPVGSPLSLECTVEGTSNPNLYWYRQAAGRGLQLLFYSVGIGQISSEVPQNLSASRPQDRQFILSSKKLLLSDSGFYLCAWSVQRAGELFFGEGSRLTVL.